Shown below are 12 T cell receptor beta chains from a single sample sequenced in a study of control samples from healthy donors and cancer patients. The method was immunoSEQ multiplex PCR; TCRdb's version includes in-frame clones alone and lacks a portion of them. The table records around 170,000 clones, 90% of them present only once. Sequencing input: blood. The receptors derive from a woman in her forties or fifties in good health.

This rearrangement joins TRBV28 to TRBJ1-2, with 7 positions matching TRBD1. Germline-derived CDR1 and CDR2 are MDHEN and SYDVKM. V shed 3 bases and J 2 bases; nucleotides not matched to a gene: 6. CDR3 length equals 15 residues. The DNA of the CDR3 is TGTGCCAGCAGTTTCAGGGACAGACCCAACTATGGCTACACCTTC. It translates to CASSFRDRPNYGYTF.

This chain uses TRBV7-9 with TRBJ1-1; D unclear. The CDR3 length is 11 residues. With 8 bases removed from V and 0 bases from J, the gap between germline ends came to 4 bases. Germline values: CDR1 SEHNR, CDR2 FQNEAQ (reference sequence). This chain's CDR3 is CASLLNTEAFF. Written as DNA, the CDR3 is TGTGCCAGCTTGCTGAACACTGAAGCTTTCTTT.

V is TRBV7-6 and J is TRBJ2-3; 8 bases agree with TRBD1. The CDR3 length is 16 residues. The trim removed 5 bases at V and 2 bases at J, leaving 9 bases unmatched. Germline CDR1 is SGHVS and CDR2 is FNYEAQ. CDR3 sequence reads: CASSPRTGMNTDTQYF. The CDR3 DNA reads TGTGCCAGCAGCCCTCGGACAGGGATGAACACAGATACGCAGTATTTT.

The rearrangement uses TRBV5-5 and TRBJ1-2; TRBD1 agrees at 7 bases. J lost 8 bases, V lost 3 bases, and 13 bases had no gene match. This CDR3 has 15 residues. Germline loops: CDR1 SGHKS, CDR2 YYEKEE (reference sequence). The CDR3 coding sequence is TGTGCCAGCAGCTCGAACAGGGGTTTAGGGTCCGGCTACACCTTC. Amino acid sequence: CASSSNRGLGSGYTF.

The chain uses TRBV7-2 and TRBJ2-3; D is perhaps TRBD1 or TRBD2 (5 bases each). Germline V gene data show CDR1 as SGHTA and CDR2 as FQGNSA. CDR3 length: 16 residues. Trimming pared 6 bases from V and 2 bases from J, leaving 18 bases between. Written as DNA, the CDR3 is TGTGCCAGCAGAATCGCCGGGACCCACCTCACAGATACGCAGTATTTT. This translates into CASRIAGTHLTDTQYF.

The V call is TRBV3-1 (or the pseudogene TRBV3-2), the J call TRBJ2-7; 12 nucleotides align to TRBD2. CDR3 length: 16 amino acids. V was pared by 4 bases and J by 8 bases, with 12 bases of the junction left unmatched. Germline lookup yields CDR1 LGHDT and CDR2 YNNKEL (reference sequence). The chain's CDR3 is CASSLTGTSGLRKQYF. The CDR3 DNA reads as TGTGCCAGCAGCCTAACCGGGACTAGCGGGTTAAGGAAGCAGTACTTC.

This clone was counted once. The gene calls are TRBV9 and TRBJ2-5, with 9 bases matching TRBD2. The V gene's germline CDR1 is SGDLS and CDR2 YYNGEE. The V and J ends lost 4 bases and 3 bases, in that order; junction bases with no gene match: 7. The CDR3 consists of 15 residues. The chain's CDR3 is CASSTRSSGEETQYF. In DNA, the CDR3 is TGTGCCAGCAGCACCCGTTCTAGCGGGGAAGAGACCCAGTACTTC.

CDR3 amino acids: CASSPDPGRPGTGELFF. The CDR3 DNA sequence: TGTGCCAGCAGCCCCGACCCTGGGAGGCCAGGGACCGGGGAGCTGTTTTTT. V is TRBV14 and J is TRBJ2-2; D may be TRBD2 (6 bases). V was cut by 4 bases and J by 5 bases, with 20 bases left in between. Germline CDR1 reads SGHDN; CDR2 reads FVKESK. The CDR3 sequence is 17 residues long.

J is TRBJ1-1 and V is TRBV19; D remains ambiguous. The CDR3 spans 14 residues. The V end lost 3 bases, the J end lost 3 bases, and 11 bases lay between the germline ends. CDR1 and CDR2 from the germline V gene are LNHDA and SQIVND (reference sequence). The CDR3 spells CASSIAVGDTEAFF. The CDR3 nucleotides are TGTGCCAGTAGTATCGCAGTTGGGGACACTGAAGCTTTCTTT.

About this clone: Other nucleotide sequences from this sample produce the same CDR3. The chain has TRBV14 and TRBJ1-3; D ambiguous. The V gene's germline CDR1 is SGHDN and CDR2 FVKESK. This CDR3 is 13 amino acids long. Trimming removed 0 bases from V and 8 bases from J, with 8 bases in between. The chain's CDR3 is CASSQDPGYTIYF. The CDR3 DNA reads TGTGCCAGCAGCCAAGATCCGGGTTACACCATATATTTT.

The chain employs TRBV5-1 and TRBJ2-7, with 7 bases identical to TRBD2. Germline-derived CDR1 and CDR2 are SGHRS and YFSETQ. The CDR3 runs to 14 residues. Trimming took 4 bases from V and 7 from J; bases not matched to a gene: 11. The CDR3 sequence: CASSPTEIGGEQYF. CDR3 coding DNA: TGCGCCAGCAGCCCGACTGAAATCGGGGGGGAGCAGTACTTC.

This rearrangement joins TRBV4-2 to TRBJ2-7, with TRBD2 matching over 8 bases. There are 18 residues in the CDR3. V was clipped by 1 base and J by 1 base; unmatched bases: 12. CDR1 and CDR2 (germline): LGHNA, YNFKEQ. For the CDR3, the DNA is TGTGCCAGCAGCCAAGTTCCAGCGGGAGTCTCCAGGTCCTACGAGCAGTACTTC. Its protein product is CASSQVPAGVSRSYEQYF.